This T cell receptor (beta chain) was obtained from a study of T cells in Graves' hyperthyroidism and ophthalmopathy (dated by TCRdb to about 2019). Turning to the overall study: Peripheral blood was sampled at the time of initial diagnosis, prior to any treatment. The paper reports TCR Vbeta CDR3 sequencing of over 130 peripheral blood samples: approximately 41 ophthalmopathy, under 80 hyperthyroidism and about 17 progressor patients. Following sampling, methimazole starting at 30 mg daily was given to hyperthyroidism patients, and high-dose intravenous methylprednisolone was given to ophthalmopathy patients. In about six Graves' hyperthyroidism patients, the study also compared T-cell repertoires from thyroid tissue with T-cell repertoires from blood. A discovery cohort of roughly 100 patients, roughly 45 with Graves' ophthalmopathy and approximately 60 with stable Graves' hyperthyroidism, was used to find distinguishing TCR V-J signatures. Prospective prediction of ophthalmopathy was tested in an independent validation cohort of 18 to 20 hyperthyroidism patients and some 17 patients who later progressed to ophthalmopathy. The 100 or so discovery patients were divided at random into training and test sets in a 7:3 ratio. Broad study findings and their caveats: Most expanded thyroid clonotypes (frequency above 0.001) were also found in blood, which suggests that blood repertoires may mirror thyroid immune responses. In cross-validation, a model built on a 13 V-J signature told ophthalmopathy apart from stable hyperthyroidism with approximately 90% sensitivity and approximately 81% specificity, and in testing the same model reached 80%/75%. No statistical method was used to fix the sample size in advance, and group allocation was not hidden from the investigators. In validation, the model predicted progression to ophthalmopathy a median of roughly 6.1 months before onset, with about 64% sensitivity and 72.22% specificity.

This clonotype showed up many times. Its antigen remains undetermined. The record has no base qualities; no much larger clone is one base away. V loses 8 bases, J loses 5 bases, and the germline ends lie 19 bases apart. Including cysteine and phenylalanine, the CDR3 has 16 amino acids. The DNA shown is the 48-base CDR3, in frame from base 1. CDR1 is given as SNHLY and CDR2 as FYNNEI, both from the germline V gene. Amplification of TCR beta CDR3 regions was carried out from RNA transcripts. The first round of RT-PCR for the TCR CDR3 was performed with the HTBI primer set and the Qiagen OneStep RT-PCR kit. A second multiplex PCR round built the libraries, followed by size selection and purification. The libraries were sequenced on an Illumina HiSeq2000 using paired-end 100 bp reads. The study's processing was this. Raw data were processed with SOAPnuke, discarding reads with adapters, uncalled bases, mean Phred below 15, or no exact constant-primer or identifier match. COPE v1.2.5 was used to merge high-quality paired reads, and clonotypes were defined as unique nucleotide sequences. MiTCR v1.1 was used to align the clonotypes against IMGT TRBV, TRBD and TRBJ reference segments. Only V-J combinations with frequency above 0.0001, covering roughly 99% of repertoires, were analysed. The TCS score was defined as the ratio of F50 (clonal expansion) to E x V (chaos), calculated using BLOSUM62-based TCRdist between CDR3 peptides within each V-J. Welch's t-statistics and random forest reduced around 550 V-J features to some 14, which were used in a naive Bayes classifier (R e1071). The public sequencing data were trimmed at Q25 with fastp and processed into clonotypes with MiXCR by TCRdb, which kept only in-frame beta chains. Each entry is one CDR3 protein sequence, shown with its most common DNA and genes. TCRdb's processing, not the authors', yielded these V and J calls. The sample table shows more than 350,000 distinct CDR3 sequences, and roughly 15% are seen once. The biggest ten clones account for roughly 21% of the sample.

In the ophthalmopathy patients, disease was moderately to severely active, with a Clinical Activity Score of 3 or more, a NOSPECS grade of 4 or more, and a duration of less than 3 months. The study excluded patients with uncontrolled infections, other autoimmune diseases, pregnancy or lactation. Diagnoses were established on the basis of clinical symptoms, serum thyroxine and TRAb, thyroid ultrasound, and orbital computed tomography. PBMCs were isolated from about 10 ml of fresh peripheral blood by Ficoll-Paque density gradient centrifugation. Trizol reagent was used to extract total RNA, and RNA quality was then checked on an Agilent 2100 Bioanalyzer.

The receptor was derived from a woman in her 30s with Graves' ophthalmopathy. Material: blood. This chain joins TRBV2 to TRBJ1-6, and TRBD1 may be the D gene, going by 5 matching bases. The base sequence is TGTGCCAGCCTAGCCTGGGACGACGCGCATAATTCACCCCTCCACTTT. Its translation reads: CASLAWDDAHNSPLHF.